This T cell receptor beta chain is from a study of CD8 T cells in ankylosing spondylitis. Overall study findings and caveats: Ankylosing spondylitis blood seemed to carry a telltale TCR beta motif made of several highly homologous variants. Previous work reported some of these motif variants in the synovial fluid and blood of reactive arthritis. The disease-linked clones had a CD8+ phenotype and low blood frequencies. Enrichment of disease-linked clones was reportedly significant in matched ankylosing spondylitis synovial fluid.

This clonotype was detected ten times or more. Its cognate antigen is unknown. The ends lost 5 bases at V and 7 bases at J; junction bases unmatched: 7. Germline CDR1 and CDR2: MNHNS and SASEGT. The CDR3 extends over 14 amino acids. In making TCR beta libraries, quantitative 5'-RACE with molecular barcodes was used. TCRdb itself ran the 5' RACE reads through MiXCR, one entry per CDR3 protein. The table records about 200,000 distinct CDR3 sequences, around 7.9% of them present only once. The origin of this receptor is a male donor with ankylosing spondylitis. Input material: blood, either unsorted or a sorted T cell fraction (not recorded which). The rearrangement uses TRBV6-1 and TRBJ2-5; 10 bases match TRBD2. In DNA form, the CDR3 reads TGTGCCAGCAGTATTCGGACTAGCGGTAGGACCCAGTACTTC. Its protein product is CASSIRTSGRTQYF.